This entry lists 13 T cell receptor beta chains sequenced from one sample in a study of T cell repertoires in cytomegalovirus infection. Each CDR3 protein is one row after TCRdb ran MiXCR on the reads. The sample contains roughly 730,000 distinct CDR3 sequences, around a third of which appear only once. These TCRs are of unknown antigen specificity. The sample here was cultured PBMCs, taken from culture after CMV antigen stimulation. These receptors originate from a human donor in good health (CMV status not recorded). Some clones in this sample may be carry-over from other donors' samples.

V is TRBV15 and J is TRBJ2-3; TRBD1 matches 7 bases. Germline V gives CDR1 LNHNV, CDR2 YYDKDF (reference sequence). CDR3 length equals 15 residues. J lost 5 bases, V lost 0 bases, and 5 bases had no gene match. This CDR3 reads CATSRDGTEGDTQYF. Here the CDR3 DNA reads TGTGCCACCAGCAGAGACGGGACAGAGGGAGATACGCAGTATTTT. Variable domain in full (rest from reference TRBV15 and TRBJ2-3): DAMVIQNPRYQVTQFGKPVTLSCSQTLNHNVMYWYQQKSSQAPKLLFHYYDKDFNNEADTPDNFQSRRPNTSFCFLDIRSPGLGDTAMYLCATSRDGTEGDTQYFGPGTRLTVL.

CDR3 residues: CASSSGQGTNEKLFF. CDR3 bases: TGTGCCAGCAGCTCGGGACAGGGGACTAATGAAAAACTGTTTTTT. The gene calls are TRBV5-4 and TRBJ1-4, with 10 nucleotides matching TRBD1. The trim removed 3 bases at V and 2 bases at J, leaving 1 base unmatched. Germline V lookup: CDR1 SGHNT, CDR2 YYREEE (reference sequence). CDR3 length equals 15 residues. The variable domain in full, with the rest retrieved from reference TRBV5-4 and TRBJ1-4, is ETGVTQSPTHLIKTRGQQVTLRCSSQSGHNTVSWYQQALGQGPQFIFQYYREEENGRGNFPPRFSGLQFPNYSSELNVNALELDDSALYLCASSSGQGTNEKLFFGSGTQLSVL.

DNA for the CDR3: TGTGCCAGCTCTCAGGTGGGCCAAGGAGACACTGAAGCTTTCTTT. Protein: CASSQVGQGDTEAFF. This chain uses TRBV2 with TRBJ1-1; no firm D call. Trimming shortened V by 8 bases and J by 3 bases, and 19 bases separated the two germline ends. Germline loops: CDR1 SNHLY, CDR2 FYNNEI. There are 15 residues in the CDR3. Looking up the rest from reference TRBV2 and TRBJ1-1 gives the full variable domain: EPEVTQTPSHQVTQMGQEVILRCVPISNHLYFYWYRQILGQKVEFLVSFYNNEISEKSEIFDDQFSVERPDGSNFTLKIRSTKLEDSAMYFCASSQVGQGDTEAFFGQGTRLTVV.

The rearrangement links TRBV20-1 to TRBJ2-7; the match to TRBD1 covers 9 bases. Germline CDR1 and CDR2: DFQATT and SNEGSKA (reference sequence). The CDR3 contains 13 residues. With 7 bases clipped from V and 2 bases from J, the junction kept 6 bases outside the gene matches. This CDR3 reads CSGRDRDPYEQYF. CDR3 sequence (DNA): TGCAGTGGCCGGGACAGGGATCCCTACGAGCAGTACTTC.

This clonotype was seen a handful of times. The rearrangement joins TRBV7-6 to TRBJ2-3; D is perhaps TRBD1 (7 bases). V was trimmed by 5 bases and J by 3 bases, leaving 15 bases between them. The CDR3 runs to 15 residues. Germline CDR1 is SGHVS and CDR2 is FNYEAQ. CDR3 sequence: CASSNQGGLTDTQYF. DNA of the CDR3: TGTGCCAGCAGCAACCAGGGGGGCTTAACAGATACGCAGTATTTT.

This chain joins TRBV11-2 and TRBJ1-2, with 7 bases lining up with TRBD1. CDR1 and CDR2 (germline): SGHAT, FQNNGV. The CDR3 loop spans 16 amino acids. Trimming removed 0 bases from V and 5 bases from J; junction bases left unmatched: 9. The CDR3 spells CASSLDSHDREYGYTF. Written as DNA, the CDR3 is TGTGCCAGCAGCTTAGATAGTCATGACAGGGAGTATGGCTACACCTTC.

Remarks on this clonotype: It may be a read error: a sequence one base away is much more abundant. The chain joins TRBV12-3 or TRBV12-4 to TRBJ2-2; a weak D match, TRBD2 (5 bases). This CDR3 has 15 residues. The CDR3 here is CASRKTHDYTGEQFF. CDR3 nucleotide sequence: TGTGCCAGCAGAAAGACACACGACTACACCGGGGAGCAGTTTTTT.

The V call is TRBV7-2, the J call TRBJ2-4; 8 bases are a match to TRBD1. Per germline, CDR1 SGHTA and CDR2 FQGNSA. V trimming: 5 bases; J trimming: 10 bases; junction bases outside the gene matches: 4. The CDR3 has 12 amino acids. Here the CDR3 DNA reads TGTGCCAGCAGCGCGACAGGGGTTATTCAGTACTTC. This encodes CASSATGVIQYF. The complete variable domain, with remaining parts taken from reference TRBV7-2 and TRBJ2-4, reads GAGVSQSPSNKVTEKGKDVELRCDPISGHTALYWYRQSLGQGLEFLIYFQGNSAPDKSGLPSDRFSAERTGGSVSTLTIQRTQQEDSAVYLCASSATGVIQYFGAGTRLSVL.

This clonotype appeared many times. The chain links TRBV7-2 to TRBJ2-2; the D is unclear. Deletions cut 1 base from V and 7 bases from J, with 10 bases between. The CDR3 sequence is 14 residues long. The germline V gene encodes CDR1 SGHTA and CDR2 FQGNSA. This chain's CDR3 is CASSLVDPFGELFF. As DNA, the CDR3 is TGTGCCAGCAGCTTAGTGGATCCTTTCGGGGAGCTGTTTTTT.

The CDR3 DNA reads as TGTGCCAGCAGCTTTGATGGTTGGGGACAGGGGGCTTTTCCCTCCTACGAGCAGTACTTC. Encoded protein: CASSFDGWGQGAFPSYEQYF. The gene calls are TRBV11-2 and TRBJ2-7, with 12 bases aligning to TRBD1. The CDR3 has 20 amino acids. The V gene end was trimmed by 3 bases and the J gene end by 0 bases; junction bases not matched to a gene: 15. Germline loops: CDR1 SGHAT, CDR2 FQNNGV.

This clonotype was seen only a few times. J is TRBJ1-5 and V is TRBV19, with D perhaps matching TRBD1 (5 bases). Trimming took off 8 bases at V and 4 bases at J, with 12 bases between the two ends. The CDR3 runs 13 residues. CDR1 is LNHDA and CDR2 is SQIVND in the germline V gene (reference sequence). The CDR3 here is CASGRQINQPQHF. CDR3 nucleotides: TGTGCCAGTGGCCGACAGATTAATCAGCCCCAGCATTTT.

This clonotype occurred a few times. The CDR3 is CASSPVWWGSYEQYF. CDR3 DNA sequence: TGTGCCAGCAGCCCCGTCTGGTGGGGGTCCTACGAGCAGTACTTC. The chain is built from TRBV7-2 and TRBJ2-7, with D perhaps given as TRBD1 or TRBD2 (5 bases each). The CDR3 sequence is 15 residues long. Germline V gene sequence: CDR1 SGHTA, CDR2 FQGNSA. The ends were cut back, 5 bases at V and 1 base at J, with 15 bases in the middle.

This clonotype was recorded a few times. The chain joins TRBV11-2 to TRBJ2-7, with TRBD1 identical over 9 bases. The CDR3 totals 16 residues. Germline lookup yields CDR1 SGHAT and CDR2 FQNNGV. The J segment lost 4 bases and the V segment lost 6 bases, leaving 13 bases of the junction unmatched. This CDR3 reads CASRGGPGQGRYEQYF. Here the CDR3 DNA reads TGTGCCAGCAGAGGGGGCCCGGGACAGGGAAGATACGAGCAGTACTTC.